The T cell receptor (beta chain) under discussion was sequenced for a study of T cell responses to AZD1222 COVID-19 vaccine. Points from the study as a whole: Among the donors, most were white British and more were female, and clonal diversity was possibly underestimated. Spike-wide coverage was observed for vaccine-associated CD4 TCRs, with dominant responses at 160-218 and 743-854.

Trimming shortened V by 5 bases and J by 5 bases, and 9 bases separated the two germline ends. CDR3 size: 12 residues. Germline CDR1 is MNHEY and CDR2 is SVGAGI. Using immunoSEQ multiplex PCR, the repertoire was profiled, and TCRdb retains in-frame clones only, with some absent. The data show about 48,000 clones, approximately 83% seen once. On this clone itself: Its antigen is undetermined.

V gene TRBV6-5 combines with J gene TRBJ2-5; D not certain. The TCR was taken from an adult who received the AZD1222 COVID-19 vaccine. This specimen was peripheral blood, taken 28 days after the second AZD1222 dose. Here the CDR3 reads CASSQVGETQYF. The CDR3 bases are TGTGCCAGCAGTCAGGTTGGGGAGACCCAGTACTTC.